This TCR beta chain was found in a study of blood T cell repertoires in COVID-19. In the study overall: The study drew acute and convalescent COVID-19 samples from the United States, Italy and Spain. T cells, B-cell-depleted T cells, or PBMCs provided the cDNA or gDNA that served as material.

The V gene's germline CDR1 is SGHRS and CDR2 YFSETQ. Trimming cost V 6 bases and J 16 bases; bases outside gene matches: 14. The CDR3 has 13 residues. In the study's own analysis: Quantification of nucleated cells was approximated via reference gene primer amplification. Sequencing was performed with immunoSEQ multiplex PCR; in TCRdb, only in-frame clones are kept and a portion is missing. V and J calls and clone size are as listed in that table; D and trimming were resolved from the DNA. In the table there are 100,000 to 150,000 clones, 84% of which are singletons. The sample was peripheral blood. The chain couples TRBV5-1 to TRBJ2-1; TRBD2 agrees at 9 bases. This clonotype was sampled from a man aged 55 to 70 with acute or convalescent COVID-19. The CDR3 is CASTKDHGTSLFF. The CDR3 nucleotides read TGCGCCAGCACCAAAGACCACGGGACTAGCTTATTCTTC.